Reported below is one TCR beta chain. Libraries were prepared by immunoSEQ multiplex PCR; TCRdb keeps only in-frame clonotypes and omits some of them. The sample holds 110,000 to 150,000 clones; around 90% are singletons and the top ten take more than 4%. The source of the sample is a study of control samples from healthy donors and cancer patients. The CDR3 is made up of 14 amino acids. Trimming cost V 3 bases and J 9 bases, with 15 bases left between them. The V gene's germline CDR1 is MGHRA and CDR2 YSYEKL. The genes are TRBV4-1 and TRBJ2-1, with D possibly matching TRBD2 (6 bases). Material for sequencing was blood. The TCR was taken from a man aged 25-40 years in good health. The CDR3 nucleotides read TGCGCCAGCAGCCATGTAGCGGAGGGGATTGAGCAGTTCTTC. Its translation: CASSHVAEGIEQFF.